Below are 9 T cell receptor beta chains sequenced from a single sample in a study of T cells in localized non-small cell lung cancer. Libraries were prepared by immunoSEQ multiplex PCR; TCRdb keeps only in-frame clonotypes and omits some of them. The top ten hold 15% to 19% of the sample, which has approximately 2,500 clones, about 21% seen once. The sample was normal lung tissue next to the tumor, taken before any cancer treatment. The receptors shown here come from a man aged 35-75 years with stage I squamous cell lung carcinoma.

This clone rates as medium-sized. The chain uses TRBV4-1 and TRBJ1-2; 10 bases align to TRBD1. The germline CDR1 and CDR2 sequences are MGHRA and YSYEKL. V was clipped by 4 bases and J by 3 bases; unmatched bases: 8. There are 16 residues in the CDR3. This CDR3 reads CASSPGEGQGHYGYTF. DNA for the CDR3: TGCGCCAGCAGCCCGGGAGAGGGACAGGGGCACTATGGCTACACCTTC.

CDR3 amino acids: CASGSSGYSNQPQHF. DNA for the CDR3: TGTGCCAGCGGCTCTTCGGGTTATAGCAATCAGCCCCAGCATTTT. This sequence joins TRBV6-8 and TRBJ1-5, with D hard to call. This CDR3 has 15 amino acids. V was cut by 8 bases and J by 0 bases, with 14 bases left in between. Germline V gene data show CDR1 as MNHGY and CDR2 as SAAAGT.

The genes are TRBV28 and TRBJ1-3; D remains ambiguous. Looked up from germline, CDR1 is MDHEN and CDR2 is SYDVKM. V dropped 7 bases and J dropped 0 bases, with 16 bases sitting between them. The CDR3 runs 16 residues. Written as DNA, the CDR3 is TGTGCCAGCACCTCAGGCATAGGCCTCTCTGGAAACACCATATATTTT. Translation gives CASTSGIGLSGNTIYF.

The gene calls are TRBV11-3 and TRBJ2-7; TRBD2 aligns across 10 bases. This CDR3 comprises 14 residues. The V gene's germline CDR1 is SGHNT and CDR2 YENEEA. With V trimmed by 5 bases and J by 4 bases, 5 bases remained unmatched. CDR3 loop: CASSPGLAEYEQYF. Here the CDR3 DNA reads TGTGCCAGCAGCCCTGGACTAGCGGAGTACGAGCAGTACTTC. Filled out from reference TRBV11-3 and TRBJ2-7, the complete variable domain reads EAGVVQSPRYKIIEKKQPVAFWCNPISGHNTLYWYLQNLGQGPELLIRYENEEAVDDSQLPKDRFSAERLKGVDSTLKIQPAELGDSAVYLCASSPGLAEYEQYFGPGTRLTVT.

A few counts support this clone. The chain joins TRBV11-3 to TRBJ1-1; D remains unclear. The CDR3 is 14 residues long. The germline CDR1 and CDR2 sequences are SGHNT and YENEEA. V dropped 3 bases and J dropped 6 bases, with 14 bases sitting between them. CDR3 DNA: TGTGCCAGCAGCTTGGAGGGAGGAAGGGCTGAAGCTTTCTTT. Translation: CASSLEGGRAEAFF.

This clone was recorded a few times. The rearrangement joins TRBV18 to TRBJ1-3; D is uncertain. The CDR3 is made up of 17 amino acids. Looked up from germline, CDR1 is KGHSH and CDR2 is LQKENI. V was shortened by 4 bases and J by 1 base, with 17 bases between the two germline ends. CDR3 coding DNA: TGTGCCAGCTCACGAATTAATCAGTACTCATCTGGAAACACCATATATTTT. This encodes CASSRINQYSSGNTIYF.

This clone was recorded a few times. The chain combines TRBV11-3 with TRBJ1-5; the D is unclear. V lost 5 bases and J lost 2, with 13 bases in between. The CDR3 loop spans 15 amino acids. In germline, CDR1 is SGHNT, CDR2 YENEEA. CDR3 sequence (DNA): TGTGCCAGCAGCCAGAGGGTCGGGGGCAATCAGCCCCAGCATTTT. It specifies CASSQRVGGNQPQHF.

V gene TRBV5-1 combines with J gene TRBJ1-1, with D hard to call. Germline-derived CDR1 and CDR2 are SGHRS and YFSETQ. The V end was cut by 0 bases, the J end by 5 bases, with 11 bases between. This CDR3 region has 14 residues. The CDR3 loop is CASSLVVGGTEAFF. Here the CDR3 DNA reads TGCGCCAGCAGCTTGGTCGTGGGAGGGACTGAAGCTTTCTTT.

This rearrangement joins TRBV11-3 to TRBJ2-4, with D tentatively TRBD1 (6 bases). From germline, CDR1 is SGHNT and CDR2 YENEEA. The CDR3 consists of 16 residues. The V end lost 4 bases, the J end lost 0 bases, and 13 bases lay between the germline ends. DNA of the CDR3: TGTGCCAGCAGCTCGGGACACCTCATAGCCAAAAACATTCAGTACTTC. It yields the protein CASSSGHLIAKNIQYF.